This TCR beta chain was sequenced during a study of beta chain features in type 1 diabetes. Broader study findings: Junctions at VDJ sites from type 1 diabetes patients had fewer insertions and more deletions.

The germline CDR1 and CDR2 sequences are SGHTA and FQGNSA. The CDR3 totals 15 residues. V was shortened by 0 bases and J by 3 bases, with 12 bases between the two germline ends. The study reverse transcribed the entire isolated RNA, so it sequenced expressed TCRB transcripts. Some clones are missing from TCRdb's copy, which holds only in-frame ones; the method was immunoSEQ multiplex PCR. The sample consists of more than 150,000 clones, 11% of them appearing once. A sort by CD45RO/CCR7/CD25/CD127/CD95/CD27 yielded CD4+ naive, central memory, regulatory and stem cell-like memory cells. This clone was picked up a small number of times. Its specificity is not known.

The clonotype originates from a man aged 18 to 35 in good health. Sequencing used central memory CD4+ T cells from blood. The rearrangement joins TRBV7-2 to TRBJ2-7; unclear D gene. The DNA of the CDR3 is TGTGCCAGCAGCTTAGCGCGACTGTCGAACTACGAGCAGTACTTC. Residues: CASSLARLSNYEQYF.